This T cell receptor beta chain was recorded in a study of shared clonotypes between healthy human individuals. General study results and limits: The naive CD4 repertoires of four donors were compared, and approximately 4.5% of clonotypes were shared.

V lost 4 bases, J lost 2 bases, and 19 bases stayed unmatched. This CDR3 region has 21 residues. In germline, CDR1 is MNHEY, CDR2 SMNVEV (reference sequence). Original analysis: Filtering differed since immunoSEQ provided only junctions, with no quality scores. Sequencing used immunoSEQ multiplex PCR; TCRdb keeps in-frame clones, though not all of them. V and J calls plus clone size are reproduced from that table; the DNA served to infer D and trimming. This table holds about 1 million clones, around 74% found once. In its sample, this clone was seen a few times. Its cognate antigen is unknown. This TCR derives from a man younger than 35 in good health. The rearrangement uses TRBV27 and TRBJ2-3; 12 bases match TRBD1. Sequencing was performed on memory CD4+ T cells sorted from blood. The sample's subset: CD45RA-negative fraction. DNA of the CDR3: TGTGCCAGCAGTTCTTACGGAGGGACAGGGGGCCTAAGACACCCCACAGATACGCAGTATTTT. Amino acids: CASSSYGGTGGLRHPTDTQYF.